The next 7 T cell receptor beta chains were all read from a single sample in a study of shared clonotypes between healthy human individuals. Generated by immunoSEQ multiplex PCR, the TCRdb table keeps only in-frame clones and is missing some. The sample carries about 2.1 million clones, 93% recorded once. Naive-designated CD8 cells lacked CD45RO, were positively enriched for CCR7, and omitted terminally differentiated effector memory CD45RA+ cells. Sequencing was performed on naive CD8+ T cells from PBMCs. The receptors stem from a man between 18 and 35 years old in good health. Some clones in this sample may be carry-over from other donors' samples.

This clone was recorded only once. The chain couples TRBV9 to TRBJ2-2, with D possibly being TRBD1 (6 bases). The CDR3 extends over 18 amino acids. Germline CDR1 reads SGDLS; CDR2 reads YYNGEE. Trimming took 4 bases from V and 0 from J, leaving 19 bases between them. The CDR3 DNA sequence: TGTGCCAGCAGCCCCAGGACAGATCTAACTGCGAACACCGGGGAGCTGTTTTTT. It codes for CASSPRTDLTANTGELFF.

The chain uses TRBV5-1 and TRBJ2-7, with 7 bases that match TRBD2. Germline V gene sequence: CDR1 SGHRS, CDR2 YFSETQ. V trimming: 0 bases; J trimming: 6 bases; junction bases outside the gene matches: 3. This CDR3 is built from 13 residues. The CDR3 DNA is TGCGCCAGCAGCTTGGCGCGGGGGTTCGAGCAGTACTTC. Its protein product is CASSLARGFEQYF.

Points on this clone: A much bigger clone sits one base away, suggesting this may be a read error. The sample contains more than one DNA sequence encoding this CDR3. V and J are TRBV28 and TRBJ1-5; D is ambiguous. Germline loops: CDR1 MDHEN, CDR2 SYDVKM. V was pared by 5 bases and J by 6 bases, with 5 bases between. The CDR3 sequence is 11 residues long. This chain's CDR3 is CASSVGQPQHF. DNA for the CDR3: TGTGCCAGCAGTGTAGGTCAGCCCCAGCATTTT.

Here the CDR3 DNA reads TGTGCCAGCAGCCAAGATTGGGCTAGCGGGAGTTCGGAGACCCAGTACTTC. Its translation is CASSQDWASGSSETQYF. V is TRBV14 and J is TRBJ2-5; 10 nucleotides match TRBD2. The V gene's germline CDR1 is SGHDN and CDR2 FVKESK. V shed 0 bases, J shed 5 bases, and the junction held 9 bases outside the gene matches. The CDR3 spans 17 residues. The variable domain in full, completed from reference TRBV14 and TRBJ2-5, reads EAGVTQFPSHSVIEKGQTVTLRCDPISGHDNLYWYRRVMGKEIKFLLHFVKESKQDESGMPNNRFLAERTGGTYSTLKVQPAELEDSGVYFCASSQDWASGSSETQYFGPGTRLLVL.

V is TRBV27 and J is TRBJ2-3, with 11 bases that match TRBD2. V dropped 5 bases and J dropped 4; count of bases not matched to a gene: 5. Looked up from germline, CDR1 is MNHEY and CDR2 is SMNVEV (reference sequence). This CDR3 spans 15 amino acids. The CDR3 nucleotides read TGTGCCAGCAGTAAACTAGCGGGAGCCCCAGATACGCAGTATTTT. Its protein is CASSKLAGAPDTQYF.

For this clone: The sample contains more than one DNA sequence encoding this CDR3. The chain uses TRBV27 and TRBJ2-7; a possible D gene is TRBD1 (5 bases). V gave up 9 bases and J gave up 3 bases, with 15 bases separating them. Germline V gene data show CDR1 as MNHEY and CDR2 as SMNVEV (reference sequence). The CDR3 is made up of 13 amino acids. The CDR3 bases are TGTGCCAGTAGTGGTGGAAGGGGCTACGAGCAGTACTTC. Protein sequence: CASSGGRGYEQYF.

The CDR3 reads CASSPIRLNTEAFF. In DNA form, the CDR3 reads TGTGCCAGCAGCCCGATAAGGCTGAACACTGAAGCTTTCTTT. The chain has TRBV7-2 and TRBJ1-1; D uncertain. This CDR3 comprises 14 residues. In germline, CDR1 is SGHTA, CDR2 FQGNSA. The germline V and J ends were trimmed by 5 bases and 0 bases, with 10 bases remaining between them.